Below are 30 T cell receptor beta chains sequenced from a single sample in a study of T cells in Graves' hyperthyroidism and ophthalmopathy. Amplified TCR beta CDR3 regions came from RNA transcripts. First-round RT-PCR targeting the TCR CDR3 was performed with the HTBI primer set. Each CDR3 protein is one row after TCRdb ran MiXCR on the multiplex PCR reads. The sample lists 300,000 to 400,000 distinct CDR3 sequences, approximately 15% seen once, with approximately 23% in the top ten. Sample: blood. The receptors were gathered from a woman aged 25 to 45 with Graves' hyperthyroidism.

Many counts were recorded for this clonotype. V is TRBV6-1 and J is TRBJ1-5, with D perhaps matching TRBD1 (5 bases). The CDR3 spans 15 residues. Germline V gene data show CDR1 as MNHNS and CDR2 as SASEGT. V dropped 6 bases and J dropped 7 bases, with 19 bases sitting between them. The CDR3 spells CASSDQGGGGQPQHF. The CDR3 region has the DNA TGTGCCAGCAGCGACCAGGGCGGGGGAGGGCAGCCCCAGCATTTT.

Only a few counts were recorded for this clonotype. The rearrangement uses TRBV3-1 and TRBJ2-1, with 9 bases fitting TRBD1. V was pared by 6 bases and J by 9 bases, with 9 bases of the junction left unmatched. Germline-derived CDR1 and CDR2 are LGHDT and YNNKEL (reference sequence). This CDR3 is 14 amino acids long. CDR3 in DNA: TGTGCCAGCAGGCGGGACAGGGAGTTCGGTGAGCAGTTCTTC. This sequence encodes CASRRDREFGEQFF.

This clonotype was counted ten times or more. The chain couples TRBV2 to TRBJ2-7, with 9 bases lining up with TRBD1. With 7 bases clipped from V and 0 bases from J, the junction kept 4 bases outside the gene matches. This CDR3 spans 14 amino acids. The germline gives CDR1 SNHLY, CDR2 FYNNEI. CDR3 sequence: CASIGQGNSYEQYF. CDR3 sequence (DNA): TGTGCCAGCATAGGACAGGGGAACTCCTACGAGCAGTACTTC. Drawing the rest from reference TRBV2 and TRBJ2-7, the complete variable domain is EPEVTQTPSHQVTQMGQEVILRCVPISNHLYFYWYRQILGQKVEFLVSFYNNEISEKSEIFDDQFSVERPDGSNFTLKIRSTKLEDSAMYFCASIGQGNSYEQYFGPGTRLTVT.

The chain recombines TRBV20-1 with TRBJ1-3; D is possibly TRBD1 (6 bases). The CDR3 runs 13 residues. The V and J ends lost 1 base and 3 bases respectively, with 7 bases between them. CDR1 is DFQATT, CDR2 SNEGSKA, per germline (reference sequence). The CDR3 is CSARVQGGNTIYF. CDR3 DNA sequence: TGCAGTGCTAGAGTACAGGGTGGAAACACCATATATTTT.

This clonotype was seen repeatedly, ten times or more. The V and J genes are TRBV20-1 and TRBJ2-3, with D possibly TRBD1 on 5 matching bases. With 6 bases removed from V and 2 bases from J, the gap between germline ends came to 18 bases. This CDR3 contains 15 residues. Germline loops: CDR1 DFQATT, CDR2 SNEGSKA (reference sequence). CDR3 loop: CSATSPVDITDTQYF. The CDR3 DNA sequence: TGCAGTGCCACTTCGCCCGTGGACATCACAGATACGCAGTATTTT.

V gene TRBV29-1 combines with J gene TRBJ2-7; D gene unclear. Germline V gives CDR1 SQVTM, CDR2 ANQGSEA. The germline V and J ends were trimmed by 8 bases and 2 bases, with 13 bases remaining between them. The CDR3 runs 12 residues. For the CDR3, the DNA is TGCAGCTATATGGACGGTACCTACGAGCAGTACTTC. Translated: CSYMDGTYEQYF.

The gene calls are TRBV18 and TRBJ2-7, with 9 positions matching TRBD2. There are 16 residues in the CDR3. Trimming cost V 3 bases and J 2 bases; bases outside gene matches: 8. Germline CDR1 reads KGHSH; CDR2 reads LQKENI. CDR3 sequence: CASSPLTSGLTYEQYF. The CDR3 DNA is TGTGCCAGCTCACCTTTAACTAGCGGGCTAACCTACGAGCAGTACTTC.

This clonotype appeared many times. The chain recombines TRBV7-2 with TRBJ2-4; the D gene is possibly TRBD2 (5 bases). The CDR3 has 17 amino acids. Germline V gene lookup returns CDR1 SGHTA and CDR2 FQGNSA. The V end lost 1 base, the J end lost 0 bases, and 13 bases lay between the germline ends. CDR3 nucleotide sequence: TGTGCCAGCAGCTTAGTTACGGCGGAGGTAGCCAAAAACATTCAGTACTTC. Residues: CASSLVTAEVAKNIQYF.

This clonotype was found a few times. This chain connects TRBV10-1 to TRBJ2-3; no clear D. The germline V and J ends were trimmed by 0 bases and 0 bases, with 10 bases remaining between them. Looked up from germline, CDR1 is WNHNN and CDR2 is SYGVQD (reference sequence). The CDR3 sequence is 16 residues long. The CDR3 region has the DNA TGCGCCAGCAGTGAGTCACTTGGTTTTAGCACAGATACGCAGTATTTT. The encoded protein is CASSESLGFSTDTQYF.

This clonotype was observed many times. The chain carries TRBV20-1 and TRBJ2-7; 13 nucleotides agree with TRBD2. The CDR3 has 19 amino acids. Germline V CDR1 and CDR2: DFQATT, SNEGSKA (reference sequence). V was clipped by 1 base and J by 0 bases; unmatched bases: 12. CDR3 coding DNA: TGCAGTGCTAGAGGTTGGGACCGACTAGCGGGAGGTAGCTCCTACGAGCAGTACTTC. It yields the protein CSARGWDRLAGGSSYEQYF.

This clonotype was recorded a few times. The chain has TRBV7-6 and TRBJ2-3, with 8 bases aligning to TRBD2. Germline V gives CDR1 SGHVS, CDR2 FNYEAQ. CDR3 size: 14 residues. V gave up 4 bases and J gave up 5 bases; unmatched junction bases: 5. CDR3 amino acids: CASSYLAGLDTQYF. The CDR3 DNA sequence: TGTGCCAGCAGCTACCTAGCGGGCTTAGATACGCAGTATTTT.

The rearrangement uses TRBV5-1 and TRBJ2-6; 11 bases line up with TRBD1. Germline CDR1 is SGHRS and CDR2 is YFSETQ. This CDR3 is 15 amino acids long. Trimming cost V 4 bases and J 9 bases; bases outside gene matches: 6. CDR3 coding DNA: TGCGCCAGCAGCACCAGGGACAGGGGGTTCAACGTCCTGACTTTC. As protein: CASSTRDRGFNVLTF.

Worth noting for this clonotype: A junction end diverges from the germline sequence, so it may reflect a read error. The chain links TRBV20-1 to TRBJ2-2; perhaps TRBD1 as D (6 bases). CDR3 length: 14 residues. Germline V gene data show CDR1 as DFQATT and CDR2 as SNEGSKA (reference sequence). CDR3 coding DNA: TGCGGTGCCGCCGGGACACCTAACACCGGGGAGCTGTTTTTT. It encodes CGAAGTPNTGELFF.

This clonotype has at least ten counts. The V gene is TRBV11-2, the J gene TRBJ2-5; D remains ambiguous. The V end was cut by 1 base, the J end by 5 bases, with 14 bases between. Looked up from germline, CDR1 is SGHAT and CDR2 is FQNNGV. The CDR3 sequence is 15 residues long. The CDR3 nucleotides read TGTGCCAGCAGCTTAGGACCTCGGCCGGAGGAGACCCAGTACTTC. This encodes CASSLGPRPEETQYF. The whole variable domain, remainder taken from reference TRBV11-2 and TRBJ2-5, is EAGVAQSPRYKIIEKRQSVAFWCNPISGHATLYWYQQILGQGPKLLIQFQNNGVVDDSQLPKDRFSAERLKGVDSTLKIQPAKLEDSAVYLCASSLGPRPEETQYFGPGTRLLVL.

A word on this clonotype: A read error may be the cause here, since a much bigger clone is one base away. The rearrangement uses TRBV11-2 and TRBJ2-7; tentative D call: TRBD2 (6 bases). V was cut by 7 bases and J by 4 bases, with 20 bases left in between. Per germline, CDR1 SGHAT and CDR2 FQNNGV. The CDR3 runs to 15 residues. Written as DNA, the CDR3 is TGTGCCAGCAACCCTTTACGGGAGAGAGGGTACGAGCAGTACTTC. Residues: CASNPLRERGYEQYF.

Only a few counts were recorded for this clonotype. This chain uses TRBV20-1 with TRBJ2-3; no firm D call. This CDR3 spans 12 amino acids. Germline CDR1 reads DFQATT; CDR2 reads SNEGSKA (reference sequence). V lost 3 bases, J lost 1 base, and 5 bases lay in between. The DNA of the CDR3 is TGCAGTGCTAGTCCGCGCACAGATACGCAGTATTTT. As protein: CSASPRTDTQYF.

Here the CDR3 reads CASSQDRAGDYNEQFF. Written as DNA, the CDR3 is TGCGCCAGCAGCCAAGATAGGGCGGGAGACTACAATGAGCAGTTCTTC. The chain links TRBV4-3 to TRBJ2-1, with 7 bases identical to TRBD2. Germline values: CDR1 LGHNA, CDR2 YSLEER. V shed 0 bases and J 3 bases; nucleotides not matched to a gene: 5. The CDR3 extends over 16 amino acids.

There are many counts of this clonotype. V gene TRBV4-2 combines with J gene TRBJ2-1; 10 positions agree with TRBD2. The CDR3 runs to 15 residues. CDR1 and CDR2 (germline): LGHNA, YNFKEQ. The V gene end was trimmed by 5 bases and the J gene end by 6 bases; junction bases not matched to a gene: 7. The CDR3 DNA reads as TGTGCCAGCAGCGTCCTAGCGGGAGTTACCAATGAGCAGTTCTTC. Its protein product is CASSVLAGVTNEQFF.

Ten or more counts support this clonotype. The rearrangement uses TRBV29-1 and TRBJ2-7; D is perhaps TRBD1 (6 bases). From germline, CDR1 is SQVTM and CDR2 ANQGSEA. Between the trimmed V and J ends, which lost 3 bases and 0 bases, there was a span of 15 bases. The CDR3 spans 15 residues. The CDR3 here is CSVEGTPRSSYEQYF. The CDR3 nucleotides are TGCAGCGTTGAGGGGACACCTCGGAGCTCCTACGAGCAGTACTTC.

This clonotype was seen just once. At one end, the junction sequence differs from germline, possibly due to a read error. This rearrangement joins TRBV27 to TRBJ1-5, with 7 bases aligning to TRBD1. This CDR3 spans 15 amino acids. Germline-derived CDR1 and CDR2 are MNHEY and SMNVEV (reference sequence). In DNA form, the CDR3 reads TGTGCCAGCAGCCCGGACAGGTTTAGCGATCAGCCCCAGCATTTT. Protein: CASSPDRFSDQPQHF.

This clonotype was counted a few times. The chain links TRBV5-1 to TRBJ2-5; maybe TRBD2 (5 bases). Germline CDR1 and CDR2: SGHRS and YFSETQ. V was pared by 3 bases and J by 5 bases, with 8 bases between. The CDR3 has 12 residues. CDR3 bases: TGCGCCAGCAGCTCAACTAGGGAGACCCAGTACTTC. Amino acids: CASSSTRETQYF.

CDR3: CASSPRGGPYEQYF. DNA for the CDR3: TGTGCCAGCAGCCCCCGAGGGGGTCCCTACGAGCAGTACTTC. This chain links TRBV9 with TRBJ2-7, with D maybe TRBD1 (6 bases). The CDR3 sequence is 14 residues long. V was trimmed by 4 bases and J by 2 bases, leaving 13 bases between them. Germline V gives CDR1 SGDLS, CDR2 YYNGEE.

This clonotype was picked up many times. This sequence joins TRBV12-3 or TRBV12-4 and TRBJ2-5, with D perhaps TRBD1 (6 bases). This CDR3 is 15 amino acids long. V was pared by 8 bases and J by 5 bases, with 21 bases between. CDR3: CASAYEAGAWETQYF. The CDR3 DNA reads TGTGCCAGCGCATATGAAGCAGGGGCATGGGAGACCCAGTACTTC.

This clonotype has a count of ten or more. The chain recombines TRBV27 with TRBJ2-3; 11 bases agree with TRBD2. Germline CDR1 is MNHEY and CDR2 is SMNVEV (reference sequence). V trimming: 4 bases; J trimming: 5 bases; junction bases outside the gene matches: 5. The length of the CDR3 is 15 residues. The DNA of the CDR3 is TGTGCCAGCAGTTCTATAGCGGGGGGGGGAGATACGCAGTATTTT. Translated: CASSSIAGGGDTQYF.

On this clonotype itself: This may be a read error, as it is one base from a much larger clone. The chain recombines TRBV11-2 with TRBJ2-7; D may be TRBD1 (5 bases). This CDR3 region has 14 residues. V dropped 4 bases and J dropped 6 bases, with 16 bases sitting between them. Germline CDR1 SGHAT, CDR2 FQNNGV. CDR3 bases: TGTGCCAGCAGCTATGGGGCTACGGCCCCCGAGCAGTACTTC. It is translated as CASSYGATAPEQYF.

The V call is TRBV18, the J call TRBJ1-1; D gene uncertain. The CDR3 length is 13 residues. With 2 bases removed from V and 6 bases from J, the gap between germline ends came to 10 bases. CDR1 KGHSH and CDR2 LQKENI come from the germline V gene. The CDR3 DNA reads TGTGCCAGCTCACCAATTAGACGGTCTGAAGCTTTCTTT. As protein: CASSPIRRSEAFF.

This clonotype was seen repeatedly, ten times or more. The V gene is TRBV29-1, the J gene TRBJ2-1; the D gene is possibly TRBD1 (7 bases). V was trimmed by 1 base and J by 9 bases, leaving 13 bases between them. Germline CDR1 and CDR2: SQVTM and ANQGSEA. The CDR3 sequence is 13 residues long. The DNA of the CDR3 is TGCAGCGTTGAAGGGGCAGGGGGGTTTGAGCAGTTCTTC. This encodes CSVEGAGGFEQFF.

Many counts were recorded for this clonotype. The chain is built from TRBV11-2 and TRBJ2-1, with TRBD2 as a possible D gene (6 bases). Per germline, CDR1 SGHAT and CDR2 FQNNGV. Between the trimmed V and J ends, which lost 7 bases and 0 bases, there was a span of 10 bases. This CDR3 has 14 residues. The chain's CDR3 is CASTMRGSYNEQFF. CDR3 coding DNA: TGTGCCAGCACCATGCGGGGCTCCTACAATGAGCAGTTCTTC.

This clonotype was detected ten times or more. The rearrangement uses TRBV30 and TRBJ1-1, with 8 bases aligning to TRBD1. There are 14 residues in the CDR3. Germline CDR1 is GTSNPN and CDR2 is SVGIG (reference sequence). The junction had 1 base not matched to a gene; V was cut back by 0 bases and J by 1 base. CDR3 nucleotide sequence: TGTGCCTGGAGTGTCGGACAGGGGAACACTGAAGCTTTCTTT. Its protein is CAWSVGQGNTEAFF.

There are many counts of this clonotype. The genes are TRBV28 and TRBJ1-1, with no clear D. The CDR3 covers 13 residues. Trimming stripped 5 bases from V and 5 bases from J, with 12 bases between. In germline, CDR1 is MDHEN, CDR2 SYDVKM. CDR3 sequence: CASSDRLQTEAFF. CDR3 in DNA: TGTGCCAGCAGTGATCGCCTGCAGACTGAAGCTTTCTTT.